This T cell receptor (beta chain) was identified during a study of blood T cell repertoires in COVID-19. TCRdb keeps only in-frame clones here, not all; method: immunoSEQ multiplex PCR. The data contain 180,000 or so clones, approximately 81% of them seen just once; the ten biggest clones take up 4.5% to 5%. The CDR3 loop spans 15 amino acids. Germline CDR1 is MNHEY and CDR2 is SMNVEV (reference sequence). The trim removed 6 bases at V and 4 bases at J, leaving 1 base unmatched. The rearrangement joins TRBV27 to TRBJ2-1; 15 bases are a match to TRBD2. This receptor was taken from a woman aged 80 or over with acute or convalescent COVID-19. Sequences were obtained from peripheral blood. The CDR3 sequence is CASRGLAGGYNEQFF. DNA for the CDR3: TGTGCCAGCAGGGGACTAGCGGGAGGATACAATGAGCAGTTCTTC.